This T cell receptor beta chain was observed in a study of blood T cell repertoires in COVID-19. About the study: The origin of the acute and convalescent COVID-19 samples was the United States, Italy and Spain. T cells, B-cell-depleted T cells, or PBMCs provided the cDNA or gDNA that served as material.

The CDR3 sequence is 15 residues long. V lost 5 bases, J lost 4 bases, and 3 bases stayed unmatched. Germline CDR1 and CDR2: SNHLY and FYNNEI. Generated by immunoSEQ multiplex PCR, the TCRdb table keeps only in-frame clones and is missing some. The repertoire holds more than 200,000 clones, with roughly 88% as singletons. Sequencing was performed on peripheral blood. The TCR sequence derives from a woman between 40 and 50 years old who had recovered from COVID-19. V and J are TRBV2 and TRBJ2-1; 12 nucleotides line up with TRBD2. As DNA, the CDR3 is TGTGCCAGCAGTCGGGGACTAGCGGGTTACAATGAGCAGTTCTTC. Translating it yields CASSRGLAGYNEQFF.